This TCR beta chain originates from a study of blood T cell repertoires in COVID-19. Study summary: The study drew acute and convalescent COVID-19 samples from the United States, Italy and Spain.

This clone occurred once. Data came from immunoSEQ multiplex PCR; TCRdb stores just in-frame clones and leaves some out. The sample lists 200,000 to 250,000 clones; about 86% were seen once. Trimming removed 0 bases from V and 6 bases from J, with 6 bases in between. Germline V CDR1 and CDR2: LNHDA, SQIVND (reference sequence). CDR3 size: 13 residues. The genes are TRBV19 and TRBJ2-1; unclear D gene. Sequencing input: peripheral blood. This clonotype originated in a woman aged 55 to 70 with acute or convalescent COVID-19. In DNA form, the CDR3 reads TGTGCCAGTAGTATAGAACGCGGCAATGAGCAGTTCTTC. The encoded protein is CASSIERGNEQFF.